The entry that follows covers one TCR beta chain sequence. The antigen remains undetermined. The data are from a study of cytomegalovirus exposure and HLA in healthy donors. General study results and limits: The authors later found HLA-associated TCR beta chains more clonally expanded than equally common others. According to reports, the classifier identified cytomegalovirus status with high specificity and sensitivity. As immune exposure information, only CMV serostatus was available. Later analysis associated a missense DCLRE1C variant with TCR beta V- and J-gene trimming.

The germline V gene encodes CDR1 SNHLY and CDR2 FYNNEI. V shed 8 bases and J shed 4 bases, with 11 bases lying between them. The CDR3 is made up of 12 amino acids. 60 Vbeta and 13 Jbeta primers were used in PCR. Libraries were prepared by immunoSEQ multiplex PCR; TCRdb keeps only in-frame clonotypes and omits some of them. The sample lists approximately 150,000 clones, 75% to 80% seen once, with around 1.7% in the top ten. Sequenced material: PBMCs. This TCR came from a woman under 40 in good health and CMV-seronegative. V and J are TRBV2 and TRBJ2-5, with TRBD2 as a possible D gene (6 bases). In DNA form, the CDR3 reads TGTGCCAGCCTGGGGGGTGGAGAGACCCAGTACTTC. This codes for CASLGGGETQYF.